Following are 29 T cell receptor beta chains from one sample sequenced in a study of OX40 agonist ivuxolimab in advanced cancers. Clones were read by immunoSEQ multiplex PCR, and TCRdb kept only the in-frame ones, dropping some. The table lists about 58,000 clones, 70% to 90% of them singletons. The material sequenced was CD4+ or CD8+ T cells sorted from blood, taken in a trial of the OX40 agonist ivuxolimab. These receptor sequences come from an adult with an advanced solid tumor such as melanoma, head and neck, liver or kidney cancer.

V gene TRBV11-3 combines with J gene TRBJ2-1; no definite D call. Trimming took off 5 bases at V and 4 bases at J, with 9 bases between the two ends. The CDR3 runs to 13 residues. CDR1 is SGHNT, CDR2 YENEEA, per germline. The chain's CDR3 is CASSGPEYNEQFF. CDR3 nucleotide sequence: TGTGCCAGCAGCGGGCCCGAATACAATGAGCAGTTCTTC.

This chain uses TRBV23-1 with TRBJ1-1; 7 nucleotides agree with TRBD1. TRBV23-1 is an ORF, and what it does is uncertain. CDR3 length equals 17 residues. The trim removed 0 bases at V and 3 bases at J, leaving 10 bases unmatched. CDR3 region: CASSQSAHRGSHTEAFF. As DNA, the CDR3 is TGCGCCAGCAGTCAATCGGCCCACAGGGGTTCCCACACTGAAGCTTTCTTT.

This clone came up once. This sequence joins TRBV6-6 and TRBJ2-3; a weak D match, TRBD1 (6 bases). Germline-derived CDR1 and CDR2 are MNHNY and SVGAGI (reference sequence). Trimming stripped 6 bases from V and 5 bases from J, with 12 bases between. The CDR3 covers 13 residues. The CDR3 coding sequence is TGTGCCAGCAGATTACAGGGAATAGATACGCAGTATTTT. This encodes CASRLQGIDTQYF.

About this clone: At one of its ends the junction is not consistent with the germline gene, which may arise from a read error. V and J are TRBV27 and TRBJ2-7; D is unclear. Per the germline V gene, CDR1 is MNHEY and CDR2 is SMNVEV (reference sequence). The CDR3 consists of 12 residues. CDR3 sequence (DNA): TGTGCCAGCAGTTACTCGCAGGCTTCCCTCCACTTC. As protein: CASSYSQASLHF.

This clone ranks as medium-sized. This rearrangement joins TRBV7-8 to TRBJ1-5; TRBD1 agrees at 9 bases. CDR1 and CDR2 (germline): SGHVS, FQNEAQ. This CDR3 region has 20 residues. The ends lost 8 bases at V and 1 base at J; junction bases unmatched: 21. CDR3 protein: CASDPLRLNTGGWSNQPQHF. In DNA, the CDR3 is TGTGCCAGCGACCCCCTCAGGTTAAATACAGGGGGCTGGAGCAATCAGCCCCAGCATTTT.

This chain connects TRBV7-9 to TRBJ2-1; 14 nucleotides match TRBD2. Looked up from germline, CDR1 is SEHNR and CDR2 is FQNEAQ (reference sequence). The junction had 12 bases not matched to a gene; V was cut back by 2 bases and J by 12 bases. The CDR3 sequence is 17 residues long. Written as DNA, the CDR3 is TGTGCCAGCAGCTTACCTCCCAGACTAGCGGGGGGGGCCGGGCAGTTCTTC. Its translation: CASSLPPRLAGGAGQFF.

This clone was recorded once. The chain uses TRBV19 and TRBJ1-5; 7 nucleotides agree with TRBD1. The CDR3 contains 15 residues. V lost 5 bases and J lost 1; bases outside the gene matches: 5. Germline V gives CDR1 LNHDA, CDR2 SQIVND (reference sequence). The CDR3 region is CASSPQGVSNQPQHF. The CDR3 DNA is TGTGCCAGTAGTCCTCAGGGGGTCAGCAATCAGCCCCAGCATTTT.

V is TRBV7-2 and J is TRBJ1-4; D is unresolved. CDR1 and CDR2 (germline): SGHTA, FQGNSA. The CDR3 spans 15 residues. V dropped 2 bases and J dropped 8 bases, with 15 bases sitting between them. The CDR3 coding sequence is TGTGCCAGCAGCTTAAGGTCGGCCCTTGAGGAAAAACTGTTTTTT. Its protein product is CASSLRSALEEKLFF.

This chain joins TRBV28 and TRBJ2-7; D might be TRBD2 (7 bases). V dropped 4 bases and J dropped 6 bases, with 19 bases sitting between them. The CDR3 is 15 amino acids. The germline CDR1 and CDR2 sequences are MDHEN and SYDVKM. CDR3 residues: CASSSPRGGVAEQYF. In nucleotides, the CDR3 is TGTGCCAGCAGTTCTCCCAGGGGAGGGGTAGCCGAGCAGTACTTC. The full variable domain, its missing parts supplied by reference TRBV28 and TRBJ2-7, is DVKVTQSSRYLVKRTGEKVFLECVQDMDHENMFWYRQDPGLGLRLIYFSYDVKMKEKGDIPEGYSVSREKKERFSLILESASTNQTSMYLCASSSPRGGVAEQYFGPGTRLTVT.

The rearrangement links TRBV27 to TRBJ2-4; 7 positions match TRBD1. Germline CDR1 reads MNHEY; CDR2 reads SMNVEV (reference sequence). Unmatched junction bases numbered 8, after V lost 5 bases and J lost 7 bases. This CDR3 spans 14 amino acids. CDR3 loop: CASSPSRGRNIQYF. The DNA for the CDR3 is TGTGCCAGCAGTCCATCTAGGGGGCGGAACATTCAGTACTTC.

This clone came up a few times. The V gene is TRBV7-9, the J gene TRBJ1-5; D not resolved. V was trimmed by 1 base and J by 6 bases, leaving 7 bases between them. Germline CDR1 reads SEHNR; CDR2 reads FQNEAQ (reference sequence). The CDR3 extends over 13 amino acids. CDR3 in DNA: TGTGCCAGCAGCTTAGATCTCGCTCAGCCCCAGCATTTT. Translated, it gives CASSLDLAQPQHF.

This clone showed up just once. The chain combines TRBV18 with TRBJ1-4; D not resolved. The germline V gene encodes CDR1 KGHSH and CDR2 LQKENI. This CDR3 region has 15 residues. V was cut by 0 bases and J by 5 bases, with 10 bases left in between. The CDR3 sequence is CASSPPGQYNEKLFF. CDR3 nucleotide sequence: TGTGCCAGCTCACCACCCGGGCAGTACAATGAAAAACTGTTTTTT.

Concerning this clone itself: One end of the junction fails to match germline, which may point to a read error. The chain carries TRBV7-7 and TRBJ2-1; no reliable D call. The CDR3 is made up of 13 amino acids. Looked up from germline, CDR1 is SSHAT and CDR2 is FNYEAQ (reference sequence). The CDR3 loop reads CASSLDADNEQFF. The CDR3 coding sequence is TGTGCTAGCAGCTTAGACGCCGACAATGAGCAGTTCTTC.

V and J are TRBV7-3 and TRBJ2-1; no definite D call. With 2 bases removed from V and 6 bases from J, the gap between germline ends came to 20 bases. The CDR3 spans 17 residues. Germline lookup yields CDR1 SGHTA and CDR2 FQGTGA. The CDR3 protein is CASSLAGGWGLSNEQFF. The DNA of the CDR3 is TGTGCCAGCAGCTTAGCCGGTGGTTGGGGATTGAGCAATGAGCAGTTCTTC.

This clone was recorded a few times. The chain carries TRBV9 and TRBJ1-6, with D possibly being TRBD1 (5 bases). This CDR3 is 16 amino acids long. The germline V and J ends were trimmed by 5 bases and 0 bases, with 12 bases remaining between them. In germline, CDR1 is SGDLS, CDR2 YYNGEE. CDR3 nucleotide sequence: TGTGCCAGCAGTAAGGACATTAGCTCCTATAATTCACCCCTCCACTTT. Translated, it gives CASSKDISSYNSPLHF.

For the CDR3, the DNA is TGTGCCAGCATTATTGACTGGGGTCAATCACCCCTCCACTTT. Its protein product is CASIIDWGQSPLHF. J is TRBJ1-6 and V is TRBV2; D remains unclear. Germline V gives CDR1 SNHLY, CDR2 FYNNEI. This CDR3 comprises 14 residues. V was cut by 7 bases and J by 10 bases, with 17 bases left in between. The whole variable domain, remainder taken from reference TRBV2 and TRBJ1-6, is EPEVTQTPSHQVTQMGQEVILRCVPISNHLYFYWYRQILGQKVEFLVSFYNNEISEKSEIFDDQFSVERPDGSNFTLKIRSTKLEDSAMYFCASIIDWGQSPLHFGNGTRLTVT.

This clone was recorded once. This chain joins TRBV4-2 and TRBJ1-4, with 7 bases matching TRBD1. Germline CDR1 is LGHNA and CDR2 is YNFKEQ. This CDR3 has 18 residues. Trimming removed 2 bases from V and 0 bases from J; junction bases left unmatched: 9. CDR3 residues: CASSQLAGTAATNEKLFF. CDR3 coding DNA: TGTGCCAGCAGCCAACTCGCTGGGACAGCAGCAACTAATGAAAAACTGTTTTTT.

The chain uses TRBV4-1 and TRBJ2-1; a weak D match, TRBD1 (5 bases). The CDR3 covers 15 residues. From germline, CDR1 is MGHRA and CDR2 YSYEKL. The germline V and J ends were trimmed by 1 base and 8 bases, with 15 bases remaining between them. In DNA, the CDR3 is TGCGCCAGCAGCCAAGTCCGCAGTGGGGCCCATGAGCAGTTCTTC. Protein product: CASSQVRSGAHEQFF.

The chain has TRBV28 and TRBJ2-1, with 9 bases that match TRBD1. The CDR3 spans 14 residues. J gave up 4 bases and V 7 bases, and 5 bases lay outside the gene matches. Germline loops: CDR1 MDHEN, CDR2 SYDVKM. CDR3 nucleotide sequence: TGTGCCAGCAACCCGGGACAGGGTTACAATGAGCAGTTCTTC. Residues: CASNPGQGYNEQFF.

The chain couples TRBV12-5 to TRBJ1-2; a weak D match, TRBD1 (5 bases). The CDR3 sequence is 16 residues long. Trimming took 3 bases from V and 5 from J, leaving 19 bases between them. The V gene's germline CDR1 is LGHNT and CDR2 FRNRAP. The CDR3 nucleotides are TGTGCTAGTGGTTTTCAAGATGGACATCCAGTATATGGCTACACCTTC. This gives the protein CASGFQDGHPVYGYTF.

The V and J genes are TRBV2 and TRBJ2-5; 7 positions match TRBD2. The CDR3 is made up of 15 amino acids. Germline trimming cut 7 bases from V and 4 bases from J; bases unmatched to any gene: 12. Germline CDR1 is SNHLY and CDR2 is FYNNEI. In DNA form, the CDR3 reads TGTGCCAGCAACCCGATGGGCGGGGGAGGAGAGACCCAGTACTTC. It encodes CASNPMGGGGETQYF.

This clone was observed once. The rearrangement links TRBV2 to TRBJ1-5, with D hard to call. The CDR3 sequence is 12 residues long. CDR1 and CDR2 from the germline V gene are SNHLY and FYNNEI. The germline V and J ends were trimmed by 3 bases and 5 bases, with 5 bases remaining between them. The CDR3 is CASSDPDQPQHF. The DNA for the CDR3 is TGTGCCAGCAGTGACCCGGATCAGCCCCAGCATTTT.

The V call is TRBV6-4, the J call TRBJ2-7; 10 bases are shared with TRBD1. The germline gives CDR1 MRHNA, CDR2 SNTAGT. V dropped 2 bases and J dropped 0; count of bases not matched to a gene: 4. This CDR3 is built from 16 residues. CDR3 sequence reads: CASSDKGTGASYEQYF. The CDR3 nucleotides read TGTGCCAGCAGTGACAAGGGGACAGGGGCCTCCTACGAGCAGTACTTC.

Written as DNA, the CDR3 is TGTGCCAGCAGTGAGGGGGCGCAGTGGACCCAGTACTTC. It is translated as CASSEGAQWTQYF. The gene calls are TRBV6-1 and TRBJ2-5, with D possibly TRBD1 on 6 matching bases. Looked up from germline, CDR1 is MNHNS and CDR2 is SASEGT. V was shortened by 3 bases and J by 7 bases, with 12 bases between the two germline ends. The CDR3 length is 13 residues.

V is TRBV5-1 and J is TRBJ2-5; 8 bases map to TRBD2. With V trimmed by 4 bases and J by 5 bases, 13 bases remained unmatched. The length of the CDR3 is 16 residues. Per germline, CDR1 SGHRS and CDR2 YFSETQ. The CDR3 spells CASSANVFSGEETQYF. DNA of the CDR3: TGCGCCAGCAGCGCGAACGTTTTTAGCGGGGAGGAGACCCAGTACTTC.

This clone has a single count. The CDR3: CAWSTGGWETQYF. CDR3 nucleotides: TGTGCCTGGTCGACAGGGGGGTGGGAGACCCAGTACTTC. The rearrangement joins TRBV30 to TRBJ2-5; TRBD1 aligns across 9 bases. This CDR3 is built from 13 residues. The junction had 6 bases not matched to a gene; V was cut back by 5 bases and J by 5 bases. CDR1 is GTSNPN and CDR2 is SVGIG in the germline V gene (reference sequence).

J is TRBJ1-3 and V is TRBV5-8, with 7 bases matching TRBD1. The J segment lost 4 bases and the V segment lost 5 bases, leaving 6 bases of the junction unmatched. The CDR3 runs to 14 residues. Germline CDR1 and CDR2: SGHTS and YDEGEE. The CDR3 is CASSYTGAGNTIYF. Written as DNA, the CDR3 is TGTGCCAGCAGTTATACAGGGGCCGGAAACACCATATATTTT.

V and J are TRBV28 and TRBJ1-2; weak D call: TRBD1 (6 bases). CDR3 length: 16 amino acids. The germline V and J ends were trimmed by 6 bases and 12 bases, with 29 bases remaining between them. Germline assignment: CDR1 MDHEN and CDR2 SYDVKM. The CDR3 is CASSPSSGVLDEKNTF. The CDR3 DNA sequence: TGTGCCAGCAGCCCATCCTCAGGGGTACTCGATGAGAAGAACACCTTC.

This chain joins TRBV6-5 and TRBJ2-5, with D unresolved. This CDR3 contains 14 residues. V lost 6 bases and J 0 bases, leaving 11 bases between the germline ends. Germline V CDR1 and CDR2: MNHEY, SVGAGI. The CDR3 DNA follows: TGTGCCAGCAGCCGCAATCGGTACCAAGAGACCCAGTACTTC. This codes for CASSRNRYQETQYF.